This is a list of T cell receptor beta chains from one sample in a study of vaccination effects on CD4 cells after COVID-19. Their antigens are not known. Sequenced by immunoSEQ multiplex PCR; TCRdb stores in-frame clones only, minus some. The table shows 50,000 to 65,000 clones, with roughly 80% occurring only once. Sequencing used CD4+ T cells from PBMCs cultured with HCoV-229E spike peptides, obtained before COVID-19 vaccination. These receptors came from a human donor who received a COVID-19 vaccine. The CDR3 runs from the conserved cysteine through the conserved F or W. The D gene is left open where the match is weak. Rows give clone size only sometimes, using once, few, many, or a class for an expanded clone.

>-|TRBV18|TRBJ1-4|-
TGTGCCAGCTCACCTCGACCTTCCGGTGGACAGTTTGCAACTAATGAAAAACTGTTTTTT
CASSPRPSGGQFATNEKLFF
>-|TRBV19|TRBJ2-1|-
TGTGCCAGTAGTCCACCTCCAGCGATTTCCTACAATGAGCAGTTCTTC
CASSPPPAISYNEQFF
>-|TRBV18|TRBJ2-2|-
TGTGCCAGCTCACCAAAGGAAAACACCGGGGAGCTGTTTTTT
CASSPKENTGELFF
>-|TRBV5-4|TRBJ2-1|-
TGTGCCAGCAGCTCAATGGGAGCCGGGAATGAGCAGTTCTTC
CASSSMGAGNEQFF
>-|TRBV7-7|TRBJ2-5|-
TGTGCCAGCAGCCCCTCCGGGACGGGAGAGACCCAGTACTTC
CASSPSGTGETQYF
>-|TRBV6-5|TRBJ2-2|large
TGTGCCAGCAGACAGGGCTCCAACACCGGGGAGCTGTTTTTT
CASRQGSNTGELFF
>-|TRBV7-8|TRBJ1-2|-
TGTGCCAGCAGCTTAAAGGCGGATTGGTACTATGGCTACACCTTC
CASSLKADWYYGYTF
>TRBD2|TRBV11-3|TRBJ2-3|-
TGTGCCAGCAGCTCAGGGACTAGCGGGGAAGATACGCAGTATTTT
CASSSGTSGEDTQYF
>-|TRBV12-5|TRBJ2-3|once
TGTGCTAGTGGAATGGGACTCAGCACAGATACGCAGTATTTT
CASGMGLSTDTQYF
>-|TRBV6-5|TRBJ1-5|-
TGTGCCAGCACGGGACAAAATAGCAATCAGCCCCAGCATTTT
CASTGQNSNQPQHF
>TRBD2|TRBV5-4|TRBJ2-5|-
TGTGCCAGCAGCAGACTAAGCGGGGAGGTCCAAGAGACCCAGTACTTC
CASSRLSGEVQETQYF
>TRBD2|TRBV6-5|TRBJ2-5|-
TGTGCCAGCACCCCAGGAGTAGCGGGGCAAGAGACCCAGTACTTC
CASTPGVAGQETQYF
>-|TRBV15|TRBJ1-4|-
TGTGCCACCAGCAGAGCGCCGAACGGGCCAACTAATGAAAAACTGTTTTTT
CATSRAPNGPTNEKLFF
>TRBD1|TRBV19|TRBJ2-3|-
TGTGCCAGTAGTAGTGACCGGGACAGTTACACAGATACGCAGTATTTT
CASSSDRDSYTDTQYF
>-|TRBV9|TRBJ2-1|-
TGTGCCAGCAGCACAGCCGGGACGAAAAAGCAGTTCTTC
CASSTAGTKKQFF
>-|TRBV5-6|TRBJ2-3|-
TGTGCCAGCAGCAGGGCTGGGGGAGGCCGAAATACGCAGTATTTT
CASSRAGGGRNTQYF
>-|TRBV11-1|TRBJ2-5|-
TGTGCCAGCTCGTCCGGGGGCCATAAAGAGACCCAGTACTTC
CASSSGGHKETQYF
>-|TRBV7-9|TRBJ1-2|few
TGTGCCAGCGTACGTTCTGAGGGGGATGGCTACACCTTC
CASVRSEGDGYTF
>-|TRBV29-1|TRBJ2-1|-
TGCAGCGTTGGACAGCACAATGAGCAGTTCTTC
CSVGQHNEQFF
>-|TRBV19|TRBJ1-5|-
TGTGCCAGTAGTATCTGGGGAGACTTCAATCAGCCCCAGCATTTT
CASSIWGDFNQPQHF
>-|TRBV15|TRBJ2-1|-
TGTGCCACCAGCCCAGGGGGGGGGAGTCGTGAGCAGTTCTTC
CATSPGGGSREQFF
>-|TRBV2|TRBJ1-6|few
TGTGCCAGCAGTGTTCTCCGACCATCACCCCTCCACTTT
CASSVLRPSPLHF
>TRBD1|TRBV19|TRBJ2-1|-
TGTGCCAGTACCCCTGGGACAGTTCACAATGAGCAGTTCTTC
CASTPGTVHNEQFF
>-|TRBV3-1/TRBV3-2|TRBJ1-2|-
TGTGCCAGCAGCCAATTGAACTATGGCTACACCTTC
CASSQLNYGYTF
>-|TRBV3-1/TRBV3-2|TRBJ2-5|-
TGTGCCAGCAGCCAAGTTGACGAGACCCAGTACTTC
CASSQVDETQYF
>TRBD1|TRBV28|TRBJ1-6|-
TGTGCCAGAGAGCTCCGGGACAGGGGTTCACCCCTCCACTTT
CARELRDRGSPLHF
>TRBD1|TRBV7-9|TRBJ2-1|-
TGTGCCAGCAGCTTAAAGCGCGGCGACAGGGTATACAATGAGCAGTTCTTC
CASSLKRGDRVYNEQFF
>TRBD1|TRBV5-5|TRBJ2-5|-
TGTGCCAGCAGCTCATACACAGGGGGTGGACAAGAGACCCAGTACTTC
CASSSYTGGGQETQYF
>-|TRBV30|TRBJ1-2|-
TGTGCCTGGAGTCGTCAGTATGGCTACACCTTC
CAWSRQYGYTF
>-|TRBV28|TRBJ1-4|-
TGTGCCAGCAGTTTTGCAGGGAGTGAAAAACTGTTTTTT
CASSFAGSEKLFF
>TRBD1|TRBV4-1|TRBJ2-6|-
TGCGCCAGCAGCGCCAGATCCATGACAGGGTTACTATCCTCTGGGGCCAACGTCCTGACTTTC
CASSARSMTGLLSSGANVLTF
>TRBD1|TRBV18|TRBJ2-5|-
TGTGCCAGCTCACCAACAGGGGAAGAGACCCAGTACTTC
CASSPTGEETQYF
>-|TRBV3-1/TRBV3-2|TRBJ2-1|few
TGTGCCAGCAGCCCGGGACACGATTCCTACAATGAGCAGTTCTTC
CASSPGHDSYNEQFF
>TRBD1|TRBV24-1|TRBJ2-5|-
TGTGCCACCAGTGACCCCGGGACAGGGGGTGGGGAGACCCAGTACTTC
CATSDPGTGGGETQYF
>-|TRBV4-1|TRBJ1-5|once
TGCGCCAGCAGCCAAGTTTCAGGGGGCAATCAGCCCCAGCATTTT
CASSQVSGGNQPQHF
>-|TRBV6-5|TRBJ2-5|-
TGTGCCAGAGCTCGCAGGGTCGTAAAGACCCAGTACTTC
CARARRVVKTQYF
>-|TRBV6-5|TRBJ1-2|medium-sized
TGTGCCAGCGGTCACGGGGGCGGTTGGTATGGCTACACCTTC
CASGHGGGWYGYTF
>TRBD1|TRBV6-2/TRBV6-3|TRBJ1-5|-
TGTGCCAGCAGCCTGGACAGGATAGGCAATCAGCCCCAGCATTTT
CASSLDRIGNQPQHF
>TRBD1|TRBV7-2|TRBJ1-4|-
TGTGCCAGCAGACAGGGGCATACTAATGAAAAACTGTTTTTT
CASRQGHTNEKLFF
>-|TRBV29-1|TRBJ2-6|-
TGCAGCGTTCGGTTCTCTGGGGCCAACGTCCTGACTTTC
CSVRFSGANVLTF
>TRBD1|TRBV15|TRBJ1-2|-
TGTGCCACCATTCCGGACAGGGGGCAGTGGTATGGCTACACCTTC
CATIPDRGQWYGYTF
>-|TRBV9|TRBJ1-3|few
TGTGCCAGCAGCCAGTCGGCAGGCTCGGACACCATATATTTT
CASSQSAGSDTIYF
>-|TRBV7-9|TRBJ2-2|-
TGTGCCAGCAGCCGACATACCGGGACACTTTCCACCACCGGGGAGCTGTTTTTT
CASSRHTGTLSTTGELFF
>-|TRBV5-1|TRBJ1-1|-
TGCGCCAGCAGCGTTTCGATGTCGCCGGCTGCCACTGAAGCTTTCTTT
CASSVSMSPAATEAFF
>-|TRBV6-5|TRBJ1-1|-
TGTGCCAGCAGTTACGGGGGATACGGGAACACTGAAGCTTTCTTT
CASSYGGYGNTEAFF
>-|TRBV18|TRBJ1-1|-
TGTGCCAGCTCACCATGGGGGGGCACTGAAGCTTTCTTT
CASSPWGGTEAFF
>-|TRBV6-5|TRBJ1-5|few
TGTGCCAGCAGCGATCAAGGGCTTCAGCCCCAGCATTTT
CASSDQGLQPQHF